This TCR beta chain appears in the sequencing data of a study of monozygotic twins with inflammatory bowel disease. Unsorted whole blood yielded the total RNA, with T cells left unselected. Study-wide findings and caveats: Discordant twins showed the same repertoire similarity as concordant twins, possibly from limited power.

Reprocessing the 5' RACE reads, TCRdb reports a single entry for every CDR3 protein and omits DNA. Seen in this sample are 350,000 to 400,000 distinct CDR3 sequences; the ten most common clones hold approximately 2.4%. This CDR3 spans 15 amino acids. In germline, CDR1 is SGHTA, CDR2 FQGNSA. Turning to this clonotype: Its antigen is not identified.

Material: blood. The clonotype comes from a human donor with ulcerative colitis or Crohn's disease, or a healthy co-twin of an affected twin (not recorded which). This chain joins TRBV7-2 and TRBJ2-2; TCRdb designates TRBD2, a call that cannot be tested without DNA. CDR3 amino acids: CASSSEGVGTGELFF.